These T cell receptor beta chains were read from a single sample in a study of CD8+CD57+ T cells in acquired aplastic anemia. One entry per CDR3 protein results from TCRdb running MiXCR on the reads. The sample includes a few hundred thousand distinct CDR3 sequences, roughly 64% seen only once; the top ten take 3.5% to 4.5%. Sequencing input: sorted CD4+, CD8+, or CD8+CD57+ T cells (not recorded which) from PBMCs. These receptors all stem from a human donor in good health, serving as a control. Each CDR3 is given with its conserved first and last residue. D genes are given only for firm matches. Size is omitted from some rows. Given values are once, few, many or a class for expanded clones.

clone size	V gene	CDR3 length	J gene	D gene	CDR3 protein	CDR3 DNA
-	TRBV6-6	14	TRBJ2-7	-	CASSPGGGGYEQCF	TGTGCCAGCAGTCCCGGAGGGGGGGGCTACGAGCAGTGCTTC
once	TRBV7-2	15	TRBJ1-1	-	CASSQIGRGGERAFF	TGTGCCAGCAGCCAAATCGGACGGGGGGGAGAGCGAGCTTTCTTT
many	TRBV7-9	11	TRBJ1-1	TRBD1	CASSSQGVAFF	TGTGCCAGCAGCTCCCAGGGGGTGGCTTTCTTT
many	TRBV5-6	17	TRBJ2-5	-	CASSRKGVLGLQETQYF	TGTGCCAGCAGCCGGAAGGGGGTGTTGGGACTTCAAGAGACCCAGTACTTC
-	TRBV7-3	14	TRBJ2-1	-	CATRMYQGKNGQFF	TGTGCCACCAGGATGTATCAGGGAAAGAATGGGCAGTTCTTC
many	TRBV12-3/TRBV12-4	14	TRBJ1-6	TRBD1	CASSPIQGAAPLHF	TGTGCCAGCAGTCCAATACAGGGGGCGGCACCCCTCCACTTT
-	TRBV7-2	17	TRBJ1-6	-	CASSVQGWDSPLHPLHF	TGTGCCAGCAGCGTACAGGGTTGGGATTCACCCCTCCACCCCCTCCACTTT
-	TRBV7-9	13	TRBJ1-5	-	CASSPNFNQPQHF	TGCGCCAGCAGCCCGAACTTTAACCAGCCCCAGCATTTT
many	TRBV24-1	15	TRBJ2-5	TRBD1	CATSDPGTGQETQYF	TGTGCCACCAGTGATCCCGGGACAGGCCAAGAGACCCAGTACTTC
-	TRBV6-1	15	TRBJ1-2	-	CASSEFRGAVNGYTF	TGTGCCAGCAGTGAATTTCGGGGAGCGGTAAATGGCTACACCTTC
-	TRBV7-3	12	TRBJ1-2	-	CASLRGNHGYTF	TGTGCCAGCCTCCGAGGTAACCATGGCTACACCTTC
-	TRBV20-1	12	TRBJ2-3	-	CSARGHLYEQYF	TGCAGTGCTAGAGGACACCTATACGAGCAGTATTTT
-	TRBV20-1	14	TRBJ2-5	-	CSAREEWATETQYF	TGCAGTGCTAGGGAGGAGTGGGCAACAGAGACCCAGTACTTC
-	TRBV7-3	16	TRBJ2-1	-	CASSVEWGTGDNEQFF	TGTGCCAGCAGTGTGGAATGGGGCACTGGAGATAATGAGCAGTTCTTC
once	TRBV10-3	15	TRBJ1-4	-	CASSYPLGRDEKLFF	TGTGCCAGCAGTTACCCTCTGGGACGGGATGAAAAACTGTTTTTT
-	TRBV9	15	TRBJ2-2	-	CASSRQGDINGELFF	TGTGCCAGCAGCCGCCAGGGTGATATCAACGGGGAGCTGTTTTTT
few	TRBV19	15	TRBJ2-7	TRBD2	CASSIASGEVYEQYF	TGTGCCAGTAGTATTGCTAGCGGGGAGGTATACGAGCAGTACTTC
-	TRBV6-1	14	TRBJ1-4	TRBD1	CASRSQGRAEKLFF	TGTGCCAGCAGATCACAGGGGAGGGCTGAAAAACTGTTTTTT
many	TRBV7-8	15	TRBJ2-7	-	CASSYRRGGSYEQYF	TGTGCCAGCAGCTATAGGCGGGGCGGCTCCTACGAGCAGTACTTC
once	TRBV7-9	15	TRBJ1-4	-	CASRSDSRNTKNLFF	TGTGCCAGCAGGTCAGACAGTAGAAACACCAAAAATCTGTTTTTT
-	TRBV9	14	TRBJ2-3	-	CASSVAISGGTDNF	TGTGCCAGCAGCGTAGCTATTAGCGGAGGCACAGATAATTTT
once	TRBV15	17	TRBJ2-4	-	CATSRDLAGDGKNIQYF	TGTGCCACCAGCAGAGATTTGGCAGGGGACGGCAAAAACATTCAGTACTTC
-	TRBV5-4	14	TRBJ1-6	TRBD1	CASKGGTGRSPLHF	TGTGCCAGCAAGGGCGGGACAGGGAGATCACCCCTCCACTTT
many	TRBV12-3/TRBV12-4	17	TRBJ2-1	-	CASSSVPSWSGYNEQFF	TGTGCCAGCAGTTCCGTACCGTCCTGGTCCGGCTACAATGAGCAGTTCTTC
-	TRBV5-3	14	TRBJ2-3	TRBD1	CATRTGESTDTQYF	TGTGCCACTCGGACAGGGGAAAGCACAGATACGCAGTATTTT
-	TRBV5-1	13	TRBJ1-2	-	CASSLEAAYGYAF	TGCGCCAGCAGTTTGGAGGCTGCCTATGGCTACGCCTTC
-	TRBV5-1	16	TRBJ1-6	-	CASSVLQVTENSPLHF	TGCGCCAGCAGCGTCCTACAGGTCACAGAAAATTCACCCCTCCACTTT
-	TRBV9	15	TRBJ2-5	TRBD1	CASSVAGTGDWAQYF	TGTGCCAGCAGCGTAGCCGGGACAGGGGATTGGGCCCAGTACTTC
many	TRBV19	15	TRBJ1-3	TRBD1	CASSRDRTTGNTIYF	TGTGCCAGTAGTAGGGACAGGACCACTGGAAACACCATATATTTT
-	TRBV7-2	14	TRBJ1-5	-	CASSVDGTALRAGF	-
-	TRBV6-6	11	TRBJ2-7	-	CASGLRYEQYF	TGTGCCAGCGGACTACGATACGAGCAGTACTTC
many	TRBV7-8	15	TRBJ2-7	TRBD1	CASSLPGTGLYEQYF	TGTGCCAGCAGCTTACCCGGGACAGGCCTCTACGAGCAGTACTTC
-	TRBV9	14	TRBJ1-1	TRBD1	CASSPRPGQAYNVF	TGTGCCAGCAGCCCCCGCCCGGGACAGGCCTACAATGTCTTT
few	TRBV7-9	15	TRBJ1-5	-	CASSLNEGGNQPQHF	TGTGCCAGCAGCTTAAACGAGGGGGGCAATCAGCCCCAGCATTTT
-	TRBV15	15	TRBJ2-1	TRBD2	CASSPAGGPDNEELF	TGTGCCAGCAGCCCTGCGGGGGGGCCGGACAATGAGGAGCTCTTC
-	TRBV5-1	12	TRBJ1-2	-	CASILTSRVVTF	TGTGCCAGCATCTTAACTTCCAGGGTGGTCACCTTC
-	TRBV20-1	12	TRBJ2-7	TRBD1	CSARDRGYEQYF	TGCAGTGCTCGGGACAGGGGTTACGAGCAGTACTTC
many	TRBV7-2	13	TRBJ2-1	-	CASREGGPNEQFF	TGTGCCAGCAGGGAGGGTGGTCCCAATGAGCAGTTCTTC
-	TRBV4-1	15	TRBJ2-1	-	CASSQEAGDGDTQFF	TGCGCCAGCAGCCAAGAGGCAGGGGATGGAGATACGCAGTTCTTC
many	TRBV9	16	TRBJ2-3	TRBD2	CASSVAISGGTDTQYF	TGTGCCAGCAGCGTAGCTATTAGCGGGGGCACAGATACGCAGTATTTT
many	TRBV19	11	TRBJ2-2	-	CASTRSGELFF	TGTGCCAGTACAAGGTCCGGGGAGCTGTTTTTT
many	TRBV9	14	TRBJ1-1	-	CASSVDGMNTEAFF	TGTGCCAGCAGCGTAGACGGAATGAACACTGAAGCTTTCTTT
many	TRBV20-1	12	TRBJ1-6	TRBD1	CSAGQGDSPLHF	TGCAGTGCTGGACAGGGGGATTCACCCCTCCACTTT
-	TRBV29-1	14	TRBJ2-5	TRBD2	CSVEDLASGEGWYF	TGCAGCGTTGAAGATCTCGCCTCCGGGGAGGGTTGGTACTTC
-	TRBV7-7	16	TRBJ1-4	-	CATSGRAGRRKHHLFF	TGTGCCACCTCAGGACGGGCGGGTAGACGGAAACACCATCTGTTTTTT
-	TRBV7-6	14	TRBJ2-5	-	CASSLAGANAYEHF	TGTGCCAGCAGCTTGGCAGGGGCGAACGCCTACGAGCACTTC
-	TRBV29-1	18	TRBJ2-6	TRBD1	CSVAGTGGAGTGANVLTF	TGCAGCGTTGCGGGGACAGGGGGCGCAGGGACTGGGGCCAACGTCCTGACTTTC
many	TRBV2	14	TRBJ1-5	-	CASTPRDDNQPQHF	TGTGCCAGCACCCCCCGTGATGACAATCAGCCCCAGCATTTT
-	TRBV2	14	TRBJ2-7	TRBD1	CASSAGTEASEQYF	TGTGCCAGCAGCGCCGGGACAGAGGCCTCCGAGCAGTACTTC
-	TRBV5-1	17	TRBJ1-1	TRBD1	CASSLPSGTGFVTEAFF	TGCGCCAGCAGCTTGCCGTCCGGGACAGGGTTTGTCACTGAAGCTTTCTTT
-	TRBV2	14	TRBJ1-1	TRBD1	CASSDNTGDEKPFF	TGTGCCAGCAGCGACAACACAGGGGATGAAAAACCTTTCTTT
few	TRBV25-1	14	TRBJ1-5	TRBD1	CASSPGTGGQPQHF	TGTGCCAGCAGTCCCGGGACAGGGGGCCAGCCCCAGCATTTT
-	TRBV19	15	TRBJ2-3	-	CASSLGQASTDTQYF	TGTGCCAGCAGTTTAGGGCAGGCAAGCACAGATACGCAGTATTTT
-	TRBV7-2	19	TRBJ1-6	TRBD1	CASSLLAGQVSSYNSPLHF	TGTGCCAGCAGCCTACTAGCCGGACAGGTCAGCTCCTATAATTCACCCCTCCACTTT
-	TRBV7-9	15	TRBJ1-5	-	CASSLTERLSPYNHF	TGTGCCAGCAGCTTAACCGAGCGGTTAAGCCCCTACAATCATTTT